This T cell receptor (beta chain) was obtained from a study of control samples from healthy donors and cancer patients. TCRdb keeps only in-frame clones here, not all; method: immunoSEQ multiplex PCR. The sample lists around 140,000 clones, about 90% occurring once. Trimming left V 5 bases short and J 0 bases short, with 7 bases between. The CDR3 extends over 13 amino acids. Sequences were obtained from blood. This chain links TRBV12-3 or TRBV12-4 with TRBJ1-2; unclear D gene. This TCR derives from a man aged 25-45 years in good health. The DNA for the CDR3 is TGTGCCAGCAGTCGGAAAGCTAACTATGGCTACACCTTC. Its protein product is CASSRKANYGYTF.